The sequence of this TCR beta chain was determined in a study of PD-1 blockade in classical Hodgkin lymphoma. About the research overall: Patients were dosed intravenously with nivolumab at 3 mg/kg every 2 weeks.

Points from the study as a whole: CD4+ but not CD8+ TCR diversity rose significantly by C4D1. Nivolumab initiation under 1 year post-ASCT meant exclusion.

Details on this clone: Its antigen is unidentified.

This CDR3 comprises 13 residues. The ends were cut back, 5 bases at V and 6 bases at J, with 13 bases in the middle. The germline gives CDR1 LNHDA, CDR2 SQIVND (reference sequence). Here immunoSEQ multiplex PCR was the method, and the copy in TCRdb shows in-frame clones only, minus some. Among tens of thousands of clones listed, roughly 70% were seen once. After autologous stem cell transplantation all patients relapsed, and prior brentuximab vedotin exposure differed between cohorts. The rearrangement joins TRBV19 to TRBJ1-1; D remains ambiguous. The source of this sequence is a human donor with classical Hodgkin lymphoma. The sequenced sample was peripheral blood mononuclear cells (PBMCs), obtained before the second cycle of nivolumab. The CDR3 protein is CASSPRERAEAFF. CDR3 DNA: TGTGCCAGTAGTCCGCGTGAGAGGGCTGAAGCTTTCTTT. The full variable domain, its missing parts supplied by reference TRBV19 and TRBJ1-1, is DGGITQSPKYLFRKEGQNVTLSCEQNLNHDAMYWYRQDPGQGLRLIYYSQIVNDFQKGDIAEGYSVSREKKESFPLTVTSAQKNPTAFYLCASSPRERAEAFFGQGTRLTVV.